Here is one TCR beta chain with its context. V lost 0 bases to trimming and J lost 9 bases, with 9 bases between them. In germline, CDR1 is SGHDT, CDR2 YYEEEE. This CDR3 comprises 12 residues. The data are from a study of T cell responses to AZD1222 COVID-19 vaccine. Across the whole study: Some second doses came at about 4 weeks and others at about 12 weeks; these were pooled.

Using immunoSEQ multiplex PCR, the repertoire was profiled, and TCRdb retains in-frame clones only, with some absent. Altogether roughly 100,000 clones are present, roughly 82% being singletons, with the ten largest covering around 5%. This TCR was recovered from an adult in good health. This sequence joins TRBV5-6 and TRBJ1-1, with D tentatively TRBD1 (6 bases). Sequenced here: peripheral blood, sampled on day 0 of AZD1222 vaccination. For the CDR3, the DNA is TGTGCCAGCAGCTTGGTAACAGGGAAAGCTTTCTTT. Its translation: CASSLVTGKAFF.